This TCR beta chain was recovered during a study of graft-versus-host responses after intestinal transplantation. Study in general: Isolated intestinal, liver-intestinal, or multivisceral transplants had been given to the recipients. Anti-thymocyte globulin induction preceded three to four years of tacrolimus and steroid maintenance in all recipients. Study results and limitations: Subjects displaying graft-donor T cell macrochimerism possessed elevated graft-versus-host to host-versus-graft clonal ratios inside allografts. Recipient-marrow GvH clones were detected, some having first appeared in ileum or blood.

Some clones are missing from TCRdb's copy, which holds only in-frame ones; the method was immunoSEQ multiplex PCR. The sample includes more than 95,000 clones, about 90% of them seen just once. About this clone: Its antigen remains unidentified.

The TCR was taken from a human donor who received an intestinal transplant. The specimen was unstimulated CD4+ T cells sorted from spleen or lymph node cells, collected before intestinal transplant.

Here the CDR3 reads CASSLSNTEQFF. The CDR3 bases are TGTGCCAGCAGCTTATCTAACACAGAGCAGTTCTTC. The V call is TRBV7-9, the J call TRBJ2-1; D not certain. There are 12 residues in the CDR3. Trimming cost V 2 bases and J 10 bases, with 9 bases left between them. Germline loops: CDR1 SEHNR, CDR2 FQNEAQ (reference sequence).